These 13 T cell receptor beta chains were all obtained from the same sample, sequenced in a study of cytomegalovirus exposure and HLA in healthy donors. PCR amplification relied on 60 Vbeta primers (plus 13 Jbeta primers). Libraries were prepared by immunoSEQ multiplex PCR; TCRdb keeps only in-frame clonotypes and omits some of them. The profile shows 95,000 to 130,000 clones, around 74% of them singletons. Sequenced material: PBMCs. The receptors were sampled from a woman under 30 in good health and CMV-seronegative.

The CDR3 sequence: CASSSGPWGQGYSPLHF. CDR3 nucleotides: TGTGCCAGCAGCTCCGGACCCTGGGGACAGGGGTATTCACCCCTCCACTTT. This chain uses TRBV5-6 with TRBJ1-6, with 10 bases fitting TRBD1. V was pared by 3 bases and J by 8 bases, with 11 bases of the junction left unmatched. From germline, CDR1 is SGHDT and CDR2 YYEEEE. The length of the CDR3 is 17 residues.

This clone occurred a few times. J is TRBJ1-4 and V is TRBV2, with D tentatively TRBD1 (6 bases). CDR1 is SNHLY and CDR2 is FYNNEI in the germline V gene. Trimming pared 6 bases from V and 14 bases from J, leaving 22 bases between. CDR3 length equals 14 residues. CDR3 sequence: CASRRTARGVSLFF. Here the CDR3 DNA reads TGTGCCAGCAGGCGGACAGCCCGGGGGGTTAGCCTGTTTTTT.

The chain combines TRBV5-6 with TRBJ1-2, with 7 bases lining up with TRBD1. There are 14 residues in the CDR3. Germline V lookup: CDR1 SGHDT, CDR2 YYEEEE. Trimming at V came to 3 bases and at J to 0 bases, leaving 2 bases not matched to a gene. CDR3 amino acids: CASSSDRANYGYTF. Here the CDR3 DNA reads TGTGCCAGCAGCTCCGACAGGGCTAACTATGGCTACACCTTC.

In regard to this clone: The same CDR3 can be traced to other DNA sequences in this sample. The chain couples TRBV6-1 to TRBJ1-5; D is unclear. CDR3 length: 15 amino acids. Trimming pared 1 base from V and 1 base from J, leaving 8 bases between. Germline CDR1 reads MNHNS; CDR2 reads SASEGT. CDR3 protein: CASSEGSYSNQPQHF. Here the CDR3 DNA reads TGTGCCAGCAGTGAAGGGTCCTACAGCAATCAGCCCCAGCATTTT.

The chain recombines TRBV7-3 with TRBJ2-3; TRBD2 matches at 7 bases. CDR1 SGHTA and CDR2 FQGTGA come from the germline V gene. The CDR3 loop spans 15 amino acids. After removal of 4 bases from V and 2 bases from J, the junction contained 6 bases not matched to a gene. The CDR3 protein is CASSSRAGHTDTQYF. The CDR3 DNA is TGTGCCAGCAGCTCTAGAGCGGGGCACACAGATACGCAGTATTTT.

The sample holds a few counts of this clone. The CDR3 DNA follows: TGTGCCAGCAGTGGGACAGTTGGAAACACCATATATTTT. This sequence encodes CASSGTVGNTIYF. The rearrangement joins TRBV6-1 to TRBJ1-3; D may be TRBD1 (6 bases). With 4 bases removed from V and 3 bases from J, the gap between germline ends came to 7 bases. The CDR3 has 13 residues. Germline V gives CDR1 MNHNS, CDR2 SASEGT.

The sample holds one count of this clone. The same CDR3 can be traced to other DNA sequences in this sample. This rearrangement joins TRBV6-1 to TRBJ1-1; the D gene is possibly TRBD1 (5 bases). V lost 6 bases and J 0 bases, leaving 11 bases between the germline ends. There are 14 residues in the CDR3. CDR1 MNHNS and CDR2 SASEGT come from the germline V gene. Here the CDR3 reads CASSDYRMNTEAFF. In DNA form, the CDR3 reads TGTGCCAGCAGCGATTACAGGATGAACACTGAAGCTTTCTTT.

The chain links TRBV6-1 to TRBJ2-7, with D perhaps matching TRBD1 (6 bases). The CDR3 consists of 13 residues. Trimming removed 11 bases at V and 1 base at J, with 15 bases between. Germline V CDR1 and CDR2: MNHNS, SASEGT. CDR3 loop: CAHGRGISYEQYF. The CDR3 coding sequence is TGTGCCCACGGTAGGGGGATATCCTACGAGCAGTACTTC.

The CDR3 is CATSRDRAGGMKNTEAFF. The DNA for the CDR3 is TGTGCCACCAGCAGAGATCGGGCAGGGGGCATGAAGAACACTGAAGCTTTCTTT. The rearrangement links TRBV15 to TRBJ1-1; 8 bases match TRBD1. The V and J ends lost 0 bases and 1 base, in that order; junction bases with no gene match: 10. This CDR3 has 18 residues. Germline V gene data show CDR1 as LNHNV and CDR2 as YYDKDF (reference sequence).

The chain links TRBV6-1 to TRBJ2-7, with 7 bases that match TRBD1. The CDR3 consists of 15 residues. J gave up 3 bases and V 1 base, and 6 bases lay outside the gene matches. Germline CDR1 reads MNHNS; CDR2 reads SASEGT. The CDR3 spells CASSEVGTADYEQYF. The CDR3, as DNA: TGTGCCAGCAGTGAAGTCGGGACAGCAGACTACGAGCAGTACTTC.

J is TRBJ1-5 and V is TRBV28; weak D call: TRBD1 (5 bases). CDR1 MDHEN and CDR2 SYDVKM come from the germline V gene. V lost 6 bases and J lost 2, with 23 bases in between. The CDR3 has 18 amino acids. This CDR3 is CASRLQAGFGVGNQPQHF. For the CDR3, the DNA is TGTGCCAGCAGGCTACAGGCAGGCTTCGGAGTAGGCAATCAGCCCCAGCATTTT.

The chain couples TRBV9 to TRBJ2-6; 8 bases align to TRBD1. CDR3 length equals 17 residues. Germline assignment: CDR1 SGDLS and CDR2 YYNGEE. Losses at the gene ends were 4 bases for V and 0 bases for J; bases not matched to a gene: 6. CDR3 in amino acids: CASSKGQAFSGANVLTF. CDR3 nucleotide sequence: TGTGCCAGCAGCAAGGGACAGGCTTTCTCTGGGGCCAACGTCCTGACTTTC.

This clone came up a few times. This chain uses TRBV5-1 with TRBJ2-7, with TRBD1 identical over 7 bases. Per the germline V gene, CDR1 is SGHRS and CDR2 is YFSETQ. The CDR3 is 14 residues long. V was clipped by 4 bases and J by 3 bases; unmatched bases: 7. CDR3 protein: CASSHTGDGYEQYF. The CDR3 nucleotides are TGCGCCAGCAGCCACACAGGGGACGGCTACGAGCAGTACTTC.